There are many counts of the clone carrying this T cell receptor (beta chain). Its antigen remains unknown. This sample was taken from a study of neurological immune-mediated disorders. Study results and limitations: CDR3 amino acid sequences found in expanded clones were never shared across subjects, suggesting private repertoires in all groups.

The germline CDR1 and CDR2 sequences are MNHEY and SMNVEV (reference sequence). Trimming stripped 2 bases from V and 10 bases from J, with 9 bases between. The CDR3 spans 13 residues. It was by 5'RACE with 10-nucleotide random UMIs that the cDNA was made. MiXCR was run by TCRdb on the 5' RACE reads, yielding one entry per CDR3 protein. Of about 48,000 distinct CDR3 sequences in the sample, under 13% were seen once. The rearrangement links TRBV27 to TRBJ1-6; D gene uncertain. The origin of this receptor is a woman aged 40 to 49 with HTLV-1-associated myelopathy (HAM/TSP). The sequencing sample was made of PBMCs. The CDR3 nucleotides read TGTGCCAGCAGTTTAATTTTTGGGTCACCCCTCCACTTT. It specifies CASSLIFGSPLHF.